This T cell receptor beta chain was sequenced during a study of cytomegalovirus exposure and HLA in healthy donors. Study observations and caveats: Altogether, 164 TCR beta chains were recorded as cytomegalovirus-associated.

The CDR3 totals 15 residues. V lost 1 base and J 3 bases, leaving 10 bases between the germline ends. In germline, CDR1 is SEHNR, CDR2 FQNEAQ (reference sequence). The PCR was carried out with 60 Vbeta primers and 13 Jbeta primers. Clones were read by immunoSEQ multiplex PCR, and TCRdb kept only the in-frame ones, dropping some. In the table there are about 150,000 clones, roughly 80% of which are singletons. As to this clone: Its antigen is not known. The same CDR3 is also encoded by other DNA sequences in this sample.

This sequence was found in a man between 35 and 55 years old in good health and CMV-seropositive. The chain joins TRBV7-9 to TRBJ2-1, with D possibly TRBD2 on 6 matching bases. Sample: PBMCs. The CDR3 reads CASSLGLSGYNEQFF. In nucleotides, the CDR3 is TGTGCCAGCAGCTTAGGCCTTAGCGGCTACAATGAGCAGTTCTTC.